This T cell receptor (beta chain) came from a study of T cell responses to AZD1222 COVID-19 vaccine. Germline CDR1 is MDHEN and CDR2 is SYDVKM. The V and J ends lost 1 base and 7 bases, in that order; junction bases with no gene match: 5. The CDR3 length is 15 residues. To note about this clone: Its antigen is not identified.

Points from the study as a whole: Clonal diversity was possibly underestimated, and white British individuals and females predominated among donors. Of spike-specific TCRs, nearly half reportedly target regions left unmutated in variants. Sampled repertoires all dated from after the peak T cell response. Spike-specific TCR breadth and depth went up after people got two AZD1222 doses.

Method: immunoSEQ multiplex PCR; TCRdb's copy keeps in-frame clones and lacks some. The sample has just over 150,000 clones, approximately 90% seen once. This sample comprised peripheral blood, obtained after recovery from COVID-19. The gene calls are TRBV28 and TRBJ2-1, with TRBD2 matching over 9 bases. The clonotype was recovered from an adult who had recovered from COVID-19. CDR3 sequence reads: CASSLLAGAVNEQFF. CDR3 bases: TGTGCCAGCAGTTTATTAGCGGGAGCGGTTAATGAGCAGTTCTTC.